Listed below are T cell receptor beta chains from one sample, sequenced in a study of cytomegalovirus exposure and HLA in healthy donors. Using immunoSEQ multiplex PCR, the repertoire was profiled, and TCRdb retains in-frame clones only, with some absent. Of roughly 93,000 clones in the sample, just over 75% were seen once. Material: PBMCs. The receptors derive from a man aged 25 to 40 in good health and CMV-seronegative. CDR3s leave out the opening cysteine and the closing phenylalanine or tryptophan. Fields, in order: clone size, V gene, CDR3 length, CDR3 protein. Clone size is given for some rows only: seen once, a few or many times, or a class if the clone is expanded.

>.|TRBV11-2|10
ASSWRGNGYT
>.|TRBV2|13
ASSETGATNEKLF
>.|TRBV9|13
ASSPSGGASSEQF
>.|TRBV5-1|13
ASSWSVSQGYEQY
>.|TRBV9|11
ASSLDERPNLH
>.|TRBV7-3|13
ASSLLAGNNSPLH
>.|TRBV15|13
ATKELDRADEKLF
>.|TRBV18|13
ASSPPSGSNTEAF
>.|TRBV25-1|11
ASSERLGGIDT
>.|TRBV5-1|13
ASSLDTPEYNEQF
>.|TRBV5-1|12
ASSLGGWGQPQH
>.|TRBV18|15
ASSPPGSPRQGLGYT
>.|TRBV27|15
ASSLSPVRVGDYGYT
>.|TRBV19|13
ASLKSGGRSTEAF
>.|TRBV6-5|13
ASRSGGGAYNEQF
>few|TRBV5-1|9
ASSSNYEQY
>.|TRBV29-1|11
SFAWREGQPQF
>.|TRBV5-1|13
ASSWRDPGNTEAF
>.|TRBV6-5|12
ASSEDKSTDTQY
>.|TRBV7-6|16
ASSLESRGNPFSYGYT
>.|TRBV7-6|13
ASSLLSDSSYGYT
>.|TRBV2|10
ASIRGATEAF
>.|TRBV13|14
ASSSAMTGIDYGYT
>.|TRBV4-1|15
ASSTRYTGNLNTEAF
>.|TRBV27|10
ASSMGRGKLF
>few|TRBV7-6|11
ASSPYPGIEAF
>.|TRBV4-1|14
ASSQDPGRASTEAF
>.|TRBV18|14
ASSQGQGLSNQPQH
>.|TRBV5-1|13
ASSLGPGSNTEAS
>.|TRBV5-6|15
ASSLWGDRRPNSPLH
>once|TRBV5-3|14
ARSLWAIRGNYGYT
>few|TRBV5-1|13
ASSFGPGVSYEQY
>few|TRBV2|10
ASSGGTVEPF
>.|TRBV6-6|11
GVRELSYNEQF
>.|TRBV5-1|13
ASSLERGTNEKLF
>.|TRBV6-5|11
ASSAQGADGYT
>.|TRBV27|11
ASSSVLREGGV
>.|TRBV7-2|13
ASSLARLIPSGYT
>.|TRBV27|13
ASSKPSGGLYEQY
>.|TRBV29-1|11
SAGGTGAGGYT
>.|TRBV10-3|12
AIRVEGRNTEAF
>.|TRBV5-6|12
ASSFVERSYEQY
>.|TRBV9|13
ASTPSGQQGNTIY
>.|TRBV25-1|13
ASSGWDSQDSPLH
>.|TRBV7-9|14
ASSTMTGSAGTEAF
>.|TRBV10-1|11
ASSPGGADTQY
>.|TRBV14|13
ASSQVGGRGETQY
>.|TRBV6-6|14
ASSYSLAGGDNEQF
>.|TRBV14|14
ASSQVKQGRGETQY
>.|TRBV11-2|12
ASSFSGGRETQY
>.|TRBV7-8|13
ASSLVRGQGYEQY